These 19 T cell receptor beta chains were sequenced from one sample in a study of a mutant IDH1 vaccine in newly diagnosed glioma. This sample's time point: week 35, safety follow-up. Vaccination comprised doses that each held 300 ug of mutant IDH1 20-mer peptide, plus topical imiquimod. Assay: immunoSEQ multiplex PCR; the TCRdb copy retains only in-frame clones and omits some. The data show some 61,000 clones, roughly 80% seen once. Which antigens these TCRs recognize remains unknown. The sample in question was PBMCs, obtained from a glioma patient whose treatment included an IDH1 peptide vaccine. These TCRs come from a man younger than 35 with glioma.

The rearrangement links TRBV13 to TRBJ2-5; 9 bases match TRBD1. Unmatched junction bases numbered 15, after V lost 8 bases and J lost 11 bases. This CDR3 contains 14 residues. The germline V gene has CDR1 PRHDT and CDR2 FYEKMQ (reference sequence). The chain's CDR3 is CASRPGQGSIEQYF. In DNA form, the CDR3 reads TGTGCCAGCCGTCCGGGACAGGGATCCATTGAGCAGTACTTC.

This clone was found a few times. This chain joins TRBV21-1 and TRBJ1-1; the table names TRBD1, a call not compared with the DNA. TRBV21-1 is an annotated pseudogene. The CDR3 consists of 17 residues. The CDR3: CASSKDRGGGRSTEAFF. CDR3 nucleotide sequence: TGTGCCAGCAGCAAGGACAGGGGGGGAGGTAGGAGCACTGAAGCTTTCTTT.

V gene TRBV11-2 combines with J gene TRBJ2-2; TRBD1 aligns across 7 bases. V trimming: 5 bases; J trimming: 4 bases; junction bases outside the gene matches: 7. CDR3 length: 15 amino acids. Germline V gene data show CDR1 as SGHAT and CDR2 as FQNNGV. The CDR3 coding sequence is TGTGCCAGCAGCGCTCGGACAGGCTCCACCGGGGAGCTGTTTTTT. Amino acids: CASSARTGSTGELFF.

The CDR3 loop is CASSSATGTLNTEAFF. The CDR3 coding sequence is TGCGCCAGCAGCTCTGCGACCGGGACACTGAACACTGAAGCTTTCTTT. The V and J genes are TRBV5-1 and TRBJ1-1, with a weak D call TRBD1 (6 bases). Germline CDR1 SGHRS, CDR2 YFSETQ. V dropped 3 bases and J dropped 0 bases, with 15 bases sitting between them. The CDR3 loop spans 16 amino acids.

The chain combines TRBV5-5 with TRBJ2-7, with 8 bases lining up with TRBD2. The germline V gene has CDR1 SGHKS and CDR2 YYEKEE (reference sequence). The CDR3 runs to 15 residues. The ends lost 5 bases at V and 3 bases at J; junction bases unmatched: 10. The CDR3: CASRSGGGRNYEQYF. For the CDR3, the DNA is TGTGCCAGCAGATCCGGGGGGGGGCGCAACTACGAGCAGTACTTC.

The chain combines TRBV2 with TRBJ1-5; TRBD1 aligns across 9 bases. Per the germline V gene, CDR1 is SNHLY and CDR2 is FYNNEI. The J segment lost 7 bases and the V segment lost 10 bases, leaving 11 bases of the junction unmatched. The CDR3 runs 14 residues. CDR3: CATRQQGAGQPQHF. The CDR3 DNA reads TGTGCCACCCGCCAACAGGGGGCAGGGCAGCCCCAGCATTTT.

The V gene is TRBV7-2, the J gene TRBJ2-1; TRBD2 matches at 7 bases. Germline V CDR1 and CDR2: SGHTA, FQGNSA. J lost 2 bases, V lost 6 bases, and 4 bases had no gene match. This CDR3 comprises 14 residues. DNA for the CDR3: TGTGCCAGCAGGTACCGGGGGGCCTACAATGAGCAGTTCTTC. It encodes CASRYRGAYNEQFF.

The gene calls are TRBV19 and TRBJ2-7; D ambiguous. The V gene's germline CDR1 is LNHDA and CDR2 SQIVND (reference sequence). V lost 4 bases to trimming and J lost 0 bases, with 7 bases between them. The CDR3 sequence is 13 residues long. CDR3 region: CASSRADSYEQYF. CDR3 in DNA: TGTGCCAGTAGTAGGGCAGACTCCTACGAGCAGTACTTC.

The J gene is TRBJ1-6, the V gene TRBV6-5; D is uncertain. The CDR3 sequence is 12 residues long. The germline CDR1 and CDR2 sequences are MNHEY and SVGAGI. Deletions cut 7 bases from V and 8 bases from J, with 9 bases between. CDR3 region: CASNSVDSPLHF. The CDR3 nucleotides read TGTGCCAGCAATTCGGTGGATTCACCCCTCCACTTT.

This clone was detected only once. The CDR3 DNA follows: TGTGCCAGCAGTGATGTCCAAGAGACCCAGTACTTC. Amino acids: CASSDVQETQYF. This chain joins TRBV25-1 and TRBJ2-5; D is unclear. Between the trimmed V and J ends, which lost 3 bases and 1 base, there was a span of 3 bases. The CDR3 is 12 amino acids. Germline V CDR1 and CDR2: MGHDK, SYGVNS. The entire variable domain, with the rest obtained from reference TRBV25-1 and TRBJ2-5, is as follows: EADIYQTPRYLVIGTGKKITLECSQTMGHDKMYWYQQDPGMELHLIHYSYGVNSTEKGDLSSESTVSRIRTEHFPLTLESARPSHTSQYLCASSDVQETQYFGPGTRLLVL.

The chain carries TRBV6-6 and TRBJ2-2; D is possibly TRBD2 (6 bases). The CDR3 consists of 15 residues. With 2 bases removed from V and 5 bases from J, the gap between germline ends came to 12 bases. The germline V gene has CDR1 MNHNY and CDR2 SVGAGI (reference sequence). DNA for the CDR3: TGTGCCAGCAGTTACGTGCCTAGCGCGACCGGGGAGCTGTTTTTT. Protein product: CASSYVPSATGELFF.

This clone was seen a single time. This chain links TRBV27 with TRBJ2-1, with D maybe TRBD2 (6 bases). The CDR3 length is 14 residues. The V gene lost 3 bases and the J gene lost 7 bases, with 13 bases spanning the gap. Looked up from germline, CDR1 is MNHEY and CDR2 is SMNVEV (reference sequence). In nucleotides, the CDR3 is TGTGCCAGCAGTTTCTCGAGGGCGGGGAATGAGCAGTTCTTC. It encodes CASSFSRAGNEQFF.

V usage is TRBV11-2 and J usage is TRBJ1-4; tentative D call: TRBD1 (6 bases). The germline V gene encodes CDR1 SGHAT and CDR2 FQNNGV. The length of the CDR3 is 15 residues. V was pared by 5 bases and J by 3 bases, with 13 bases between. The CDR3 here is CASSQYRAPNEKLFF. In DNA, the CDR3 is TGTGCCAGCAGCCAATACAGGGCACCTAATGAAAAACTGTTTTTT.

The CDR3 DNA is TGTGCCAGCAGCCAAGGGGGACTAGCGGCAGCCAAAAACATTCAGTACTTC. Translated: CASSQGGLAAAKNIQYF. The chain recombines TRBV14 with TRBJ2-4, with 11 bases that match TRBD2. The length of the CDR3 is 17 residues. The V gene's germline CDR1 is SGHDN and CDR2 FVKESK. V lost 1 base and J lost 0; bases outside the gene matches: 2.

In DNA, the CDR3 is TGTGCCAGCAGCTTGGGACAGGGACCAGATACGCAGTATTTT. Its protein product is CASSLGQGPDTQYF. This chain uses TRBV5-6 with TRBJ2-3, with 7 bases identical to TRBD1. The germline V gene encodes CDR1 SGHDT and CDR2 YYEEEE. V lost 0 bases and J lost 4; bases outside the gene matches: 2. The CDR3 loop spans 14 amino acids.

The chain links TRBV25-1 to TRBJ2-7, with 8 bases lining up with TRBD1. V trimming: 10 bases; J trimming: 2 bases; junction bases outside the gene matches: 13. From germline, CDR1 is MGHDK and CDR2 SYGVNS. The CDR3 has 15 amino acids. CDR3 region: CATLPPGTGTYEQYF. CDR3 nucleotide sequence: TGTGCCACCCTTCCCCCAGGGACAGGCACCTACGAGCAGTACTTC.

V is TRBV6-4 and J is TRBJ2-2, with unresolved D. The germline gives CDR1 MRHNA, CDR2 SNTAGT. Trimming took 7 bases from V and 3 from J, leaving 9 bases between them. This CDR3 has 13 amino acids. This CDR3 is CASKAPYTGELFF. The CDR3 nucleotides are TGTGCCAGCAAAGCTCCCTACACCGGGGAGCTGTTTTTT.

The V gene is TRBV29-1, the J gene TRBJ1-1; possible D gene TRBD1, 5 bases. This CDR3 comprises 13 residues. The V gene's germline CDR1 is SQVTM and CDR2 ANQGSEA. V dropped 3 bases and J dropped 6 bases, with 14 bases sitting between them. The CDR3 protein is CSVDRGIVPEAFF. DNA of the CDR3: TGCAGCGTTGACCGGGGGATAGTTCCTGAAGCTTTCTTT.

The chain combines TRBV4-2 with TRBJ1-6; tentative D call: TRBD1 (5 bases). V was trimmed by 4 bases and J by 9 bases, leaving 16 bases between them. Germline lookup yields CDR1 LGHNA and CDR2 YNFKEQ. This CDR3 region has 15 residues. The CDR3 protein is CASSPSGPRGSPLHF. CDR3 in DNA: TGTGCCAGCAGCCCTTCCGGGCCAAGGGGTTCACCCCTCCACTTT.